This T cell receptor beta chain appears in the sequencing data of a study of blood T cell repertoires in COVID-19. Across the whole study: The United States, Italy and Spain provided the acute and convalescent COVID-19 samples. Sample material is recorded as cDNA or gDNA derived from T cells, B-cell-depleted T cells, or PBMCs.

The CDR3 length is 12 residues. Germline CDR1 reads MDHEN; CDR2 reads SYDVKM. V dropped 3 bases and J dropped 8 bases, with 10 bases sitting between them. Authors' processing steps: Reference gene primer amplification gave nucleated cell count estimates. Produced via immunoSEQ multiplex PCR; TCRdb's table is partial and in-frame only. The D gene and trimming were derived from the DNA, and the V and J assignments and clone size from that table. The table lists some 150,000 clones, about 80% of them singletons. The sequence came from a human donor in a cohort sampled during active COVID-19. This chain joins TRBV28 and TRBJ1-2, with D unclear. The sequencing input was peripheral blood. The CDR3 nucleotides are TGTGCCAGCAGTTTCCCGGGAGGGGGCTACACCTTC. Translated: CASSFPGGGYTF.